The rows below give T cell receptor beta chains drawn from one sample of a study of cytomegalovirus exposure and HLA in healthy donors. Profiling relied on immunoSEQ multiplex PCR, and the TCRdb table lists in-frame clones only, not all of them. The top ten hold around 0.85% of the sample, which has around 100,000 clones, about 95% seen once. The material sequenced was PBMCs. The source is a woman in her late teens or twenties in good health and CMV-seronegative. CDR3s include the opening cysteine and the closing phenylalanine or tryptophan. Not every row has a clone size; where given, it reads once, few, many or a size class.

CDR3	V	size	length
CASSVRPSGAYEQYF	TRBV5-1	once	15
CAWSVSLYNEQFF	TRBV30	NA	13
CASSWGGLGTNGYTF	TRBV27	NA	15
CSASTVEAFF	TRBV20-1	NA	10
CASSSEGQGYEQYF	TRBV18	NA	14
CASSYSTGGAGTQYF	TRBV6-5	NA	15
CASSGGQGNYGYTF	TRBV6-1	NA	14
CASSLRAGVVSEQYF	TRBV5-8	NA	15
CASRVLAEAFF	TRBV25-1	NA	11
CASRNAGWADEQYF	TRBV19	NA	14
CASSPSDRYEQYF	TRBV18	NA	13
CASSEAAGVNQPQHF	TRBV6-1	NA	15
CAWDTGSSYNEQFF	TRBV30	NA	14
CASSPRGVGNQPQHF	TRBV7-2	NA	15
CASSSRGSNEKLFF	TRBV7-9	NA	14
CASTSGGEGYTF	TRBV5-1	NA	12
CSVSTSGTYEQYF	TRBV29-1	once	13
CASSFLTGGAGNTIYF	TRBV5-1	NA	16
CASGILGQRAFF	TRBV28	NA	12
CAIRPGQGNYGYTF	TRBV10-3	NA	14
CASSQEGRVEGYTF	TRBV4-1	NA	14
CASSILRGAGNDEQFF	TRBV7-9	NA	16
CASSQEPRRYEQYF	TRBV4-1	NA	14
CASSTRRTSGSDEQYF	TRBV19	NA	16
CASSLELAQETQYF	TRBV7-2	NA	14
CASSRDREEDPNQPQHF	TRBV5-6	NA	17
CAWSPKGEGYTF	TRBV30	NA	12
CASSLPLADWDEQFF	TRBV7-2	NA	15
CASSSGGQYSNQPQHF	TRBV7-9	NA	16
CASSSRLARETQYF	TRBV7-9	NA	14
CASFSGSSKNTGELFF	TRBV6-6	NA	16
CASSQGLGYTF	TRBV4-1	NA	11
CASSGVTGTVVHGYTF	TRBV9	NA	16
CASTQTEYEQYF	TRBV11-2	once	12
CASSESKSAGARWQYF	TRBV10-1	NA	16
CASTEYRVRNEQYF	TRBV28	NA	14
CASSPSGEAFF	TRBV11-3	once	11
CASSFTVPGLAGAAYEQYF	TRBV27	NA	19
CASCLGTPSNQPQHF	TRBV28	NA	15